This record covers a single TCR beta chain. This CDR3 has 12 residues. Germline V CDR1 and CDR2: LGHDT, YNNKEL (reference sequence). The V gene lost 1 base and the J gene lost 6 bases, with 7 bases spanning the gap. Method: immunoSEQ multiplex PCR; TCRdb's copy keeps in-frame clones and lacks some. This sample has under 300,000 clones, with 75% to 95% found just once. Study members were between 18 and 89 years old and lived in 20 to 30 US regions. Two consecutive negative NP/OP PCR tests, clearance, or resolved symptoms defined Cohort 3 recovery. This record comes from a study of blood T cell repertoires in COVID-19. On the study more broadly: The study drew acute and convalescent COVID-19 samples from the United States, Italy and Spain.

What was sequenced was PBMCs or T cells enriched from blood (not recorded which). The chain joins TRBV3-1 (or the pseudogene TRBV3-2) to TRBJ2-7; D gene uncertain. The TCR sequence derives from a woman aged 18-29 years who had recovered from COVID-19. The CDR3 is CASSQVISEQYF. In DNA, the CDR3 is TGTGCCAGCAGCCAAGTAATTAGCGAGCAGTACTTC.